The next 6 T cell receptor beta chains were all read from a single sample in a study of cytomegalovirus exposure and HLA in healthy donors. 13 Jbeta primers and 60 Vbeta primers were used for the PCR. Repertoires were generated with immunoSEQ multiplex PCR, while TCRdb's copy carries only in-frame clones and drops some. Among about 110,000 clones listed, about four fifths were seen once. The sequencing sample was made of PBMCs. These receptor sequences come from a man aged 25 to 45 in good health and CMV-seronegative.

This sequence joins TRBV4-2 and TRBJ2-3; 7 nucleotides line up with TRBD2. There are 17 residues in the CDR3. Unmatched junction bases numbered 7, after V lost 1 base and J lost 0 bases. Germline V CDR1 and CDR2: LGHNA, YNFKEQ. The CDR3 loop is CASSQAGGKLSTDTQYF. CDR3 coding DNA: TGTGCCAGCAGCCAAGCGGGGGGAAAGCTCAGCACAGATACGCAGTATTTT.

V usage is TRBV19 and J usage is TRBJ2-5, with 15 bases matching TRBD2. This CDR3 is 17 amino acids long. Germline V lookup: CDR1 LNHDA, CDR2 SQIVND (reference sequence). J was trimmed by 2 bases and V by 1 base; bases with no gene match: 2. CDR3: CASSIGGLAGGQETQYF. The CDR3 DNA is TGTGCCAGTAGTATAGGCGGACTAGCGGGAGGGCAAGAGACCCAGTACTTC.

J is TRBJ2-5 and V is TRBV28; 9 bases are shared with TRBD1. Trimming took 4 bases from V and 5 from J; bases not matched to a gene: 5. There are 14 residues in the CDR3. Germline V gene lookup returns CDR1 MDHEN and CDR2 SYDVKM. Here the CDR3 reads CASSSDRGEETQYF. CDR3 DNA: TGTGCCAGCAGTTCCGACAGGGGGGAGGAGACCCAGTACTTC.

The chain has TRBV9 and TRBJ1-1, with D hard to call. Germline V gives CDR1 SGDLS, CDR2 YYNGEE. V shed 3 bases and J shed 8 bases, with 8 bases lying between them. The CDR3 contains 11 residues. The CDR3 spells CASSGHSEAFF. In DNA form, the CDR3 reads TGTGCCAGCAGCGGACACTCCGAAGCTTTCTTT.

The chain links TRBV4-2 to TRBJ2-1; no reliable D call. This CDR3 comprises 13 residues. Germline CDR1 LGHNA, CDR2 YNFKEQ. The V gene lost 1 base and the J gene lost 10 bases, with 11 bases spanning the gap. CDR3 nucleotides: TGTGCCAGCAGCCAAGCGGGTCTCGACGAGCAGTTCTTC. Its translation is CASSQAGLDEQFF.

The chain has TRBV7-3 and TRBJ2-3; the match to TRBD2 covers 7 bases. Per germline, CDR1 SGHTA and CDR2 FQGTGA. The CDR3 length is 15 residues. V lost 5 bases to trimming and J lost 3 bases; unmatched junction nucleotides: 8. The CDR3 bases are TGTGCCAGCAGCCTGGGGGGTAGCGGGACAGATACGCAGTATTTT. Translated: CASSLGGSGTDTQYF.